Listed below are T cell receptor beta chains from one sample, sequenced in a study of spatial heterogeneity in lung cancer. TCRdb used MiXCR to reprocess the 5' RACE reads, holding one entry per CDR3 protein. The sample records 45,000 to 50,000 distinct CDR3 sequences, about an eighth being singletons. The input for sequencing was PBMCs, taken at follow-up. The source of these receptors is a male donor with early-stage non-small cell lung cancer. CDR3s include the opening cysteine and the closing phenylalanine or tryptophan. Where a row states a size, it is once, few, many or the class of an expanded clone; other rows omit it.

>many|TRBV7-9
CASSSWGARLGGNTIYF
>many|TRBV7-2
CASSSSGDRNIQYF
>few|TRBV4-3
CASSQDQWRGPEAFF
>NA|TRBV6-2/TRBV6-3
CASSLLAGDTYEQYF
>many|TRBV7-9
CASSLTGGVLGSTEAFF
>many|TRBV20-1
CSASRMNNEQFF
>many|TRBV27
CASSPRTGGDEQYF
>NA|TRBV20-1
CSARDPRGLNTEAFF
>few|TRBV7-2
CASSANQGGYEQYF
>NA|TRBV7-2
CASSHTSGGGTDTQYF
>NA|TRBV20-1
CSARGPSSYNEQFF
>NA|TRBV19
CASSGASGANVLTF
>NA|TRBV12-3/TRBV12-4
CASSFNRGGEQYF
>few|TRBV25-1
CASSESRQGPYEQYF
>few|TRBV3-1
CASSQGAGGIQPQHF
>many|TRBV12-3/TRBV12-4
CASSLGAEFYEQYF
>many|TRBV5-1
CASSPLAGENNEQFF
>NA|TRBV5-5
CASSFNVGDTEAFF
>few|TRBV12-3/TRBV12-4
CASRSRAYGYTF
>NA|TRBV20-1
CSARDRRQGNTEAFF
>NA|TRBV19
CASTKSTGHLSNQPQHF
>NA|TRBV12-3/TRBV12-4
CASSLPPQPQHF
>NA|TRBV12-3/TRBV12-4
CASSETSGSSYEQYF
>few|TRBV12-3/TRBV12-4
CASSFSGIRTDTQYF
>many|TRBV7-9
CASSLAKGTQETQYF
>few|TRBV5-1
CASDSLSSSTDTQYF
>many|TRBV10-2
CASSIGTRKSSYNSPLHF
>many|TRBV19
CATSPDRPVSEQYF
>NA|TRBV30
CAWSVYLISGREGNTGELFF
>many|TRBV7-2
CASSSTGQGEKLFF
>NA|TRBV9
CASSVGDSYHNEQFF
>NA|TRBV12-3/TRBV12-4
CASRLTGASYEQYF